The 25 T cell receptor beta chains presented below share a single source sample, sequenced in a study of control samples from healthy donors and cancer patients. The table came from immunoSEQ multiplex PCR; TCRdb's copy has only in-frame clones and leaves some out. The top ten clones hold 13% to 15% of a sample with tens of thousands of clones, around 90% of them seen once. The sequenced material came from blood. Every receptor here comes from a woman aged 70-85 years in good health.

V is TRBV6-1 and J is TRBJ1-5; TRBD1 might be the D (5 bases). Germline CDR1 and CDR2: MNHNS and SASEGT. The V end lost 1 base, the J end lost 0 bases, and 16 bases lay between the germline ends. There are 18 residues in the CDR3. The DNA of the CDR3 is TGTGCCAGCAGTGAAGGGGACCGGCTCGTGTATAGCAATCAGCCCCAGCATTTT. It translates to CASSEGDRLVYSNQPQHF.

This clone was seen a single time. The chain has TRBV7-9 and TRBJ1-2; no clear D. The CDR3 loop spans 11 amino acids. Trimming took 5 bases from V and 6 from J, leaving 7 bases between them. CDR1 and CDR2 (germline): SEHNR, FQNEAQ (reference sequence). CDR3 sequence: CASSPRDGYTF. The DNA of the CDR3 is TGTGCCAGCAGCCCCCGCGATGGCTACACCTTC.

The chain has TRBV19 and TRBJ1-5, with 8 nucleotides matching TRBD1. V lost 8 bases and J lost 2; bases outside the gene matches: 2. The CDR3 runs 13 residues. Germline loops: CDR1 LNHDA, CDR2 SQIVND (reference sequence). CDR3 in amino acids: CASQGQGNQPQHF. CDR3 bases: TGTGCCAGTCAGGGACAGGGCAATCAGCCCCAGCATTTT.

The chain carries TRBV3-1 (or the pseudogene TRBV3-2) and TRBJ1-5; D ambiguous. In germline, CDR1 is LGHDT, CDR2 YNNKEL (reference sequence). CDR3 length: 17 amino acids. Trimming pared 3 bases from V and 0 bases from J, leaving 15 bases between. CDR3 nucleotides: TGTGCCAGCAGCCACCGGGTTTCAAGGTGTAGCAATCAGCCCCAGCATTTT. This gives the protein CASSHRVSRCSNQPQHF.

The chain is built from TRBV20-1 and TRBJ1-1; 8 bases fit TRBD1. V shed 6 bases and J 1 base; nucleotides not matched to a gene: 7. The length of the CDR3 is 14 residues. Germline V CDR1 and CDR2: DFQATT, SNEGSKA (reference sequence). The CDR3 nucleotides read TGCAGTGCCAGTGGACAGGGCCCGAACACTGAAGCTTTCTTT. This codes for CSASGQGPNTEAFF.

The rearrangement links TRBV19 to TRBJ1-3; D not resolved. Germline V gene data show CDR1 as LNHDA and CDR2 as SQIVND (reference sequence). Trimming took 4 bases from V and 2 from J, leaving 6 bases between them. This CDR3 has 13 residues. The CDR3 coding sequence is TGTGCCAGTAGTAGGGATCCTGGAAACACCATATATTTT. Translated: CASSRDPGNTIYF. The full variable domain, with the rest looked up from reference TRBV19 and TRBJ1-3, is DGGITQSPKYLFRKEGQNVTLSCEQNLNHDAMYWYRQDPGQGLRLIYYSQIVNDFQKGDIAEGYSVSREKKESFPLTVTSAQKNPTAFYLCASSRDPGNTIYFGEGSWLTVV.

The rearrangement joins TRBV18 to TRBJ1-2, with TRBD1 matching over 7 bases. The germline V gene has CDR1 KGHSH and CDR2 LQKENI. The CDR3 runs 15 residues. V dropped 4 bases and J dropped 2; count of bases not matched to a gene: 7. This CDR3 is CASSRSMDRNYGYTF. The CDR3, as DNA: TGTGCCAGCTCACGATCCATGGACAGGAACTATGGCTACACCTTC.

The CDR3 reads CASSPAGSWGEQFF. DNA of the CDR3: TGTGCCAGCAGCCCAGCGGGTTCCTGGGGTGAGCAGTTCTTC. This chain joins TRBV2 and TRBJ2-1, with D perhaps TRBD2 (6 bases). The CDR3 has 14 residues. CDR1 SNHLY and CDR2 FYNNEI come from the germline V gene. V was clipped by 6 bases and J by 9 bases, with 18 bases between them.

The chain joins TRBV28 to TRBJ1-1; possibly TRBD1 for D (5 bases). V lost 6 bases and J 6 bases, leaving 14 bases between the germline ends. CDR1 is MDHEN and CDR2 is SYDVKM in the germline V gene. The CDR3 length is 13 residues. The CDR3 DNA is TGTGCCAGCAGAGGACATCCGATCGCTGAAGCTTTCTTT. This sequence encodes CASRGHPIAEAFF. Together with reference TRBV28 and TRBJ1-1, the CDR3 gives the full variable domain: DVKVTQSSRYLVKRTGEKVFLECVQDMDHENMFWYRQDPGLGLRLIYFSYDVKMKEKGDIPEGYSVSREKKERFSLILESASTNQTSMYLCASRGHPIAEAFFGQGTRLTVV.

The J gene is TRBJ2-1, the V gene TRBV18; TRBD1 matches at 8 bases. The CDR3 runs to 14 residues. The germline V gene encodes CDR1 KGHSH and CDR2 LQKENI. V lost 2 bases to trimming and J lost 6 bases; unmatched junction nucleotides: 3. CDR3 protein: CASSPVGTGNEQFF. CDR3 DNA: TGTGCCAGCTCACCAGTCGGGACAGGCAATGAGCAGTTCTTC.

CDR3 sequence (DNA): TGCGCCAGCAGTGATCCTAATGAAAAACTGTTTTTT. It is translated as CASSDPNEKLFF. This chain links TRBV10-2 with TRBJ1-4; D not certain. The length of the CDR3 is 12 residues. From germline, CDR1 is WSHSY and CDR2 SAAADI. Trimming stripped 3 bases from V and 3 bases from J, with 2 bases between.

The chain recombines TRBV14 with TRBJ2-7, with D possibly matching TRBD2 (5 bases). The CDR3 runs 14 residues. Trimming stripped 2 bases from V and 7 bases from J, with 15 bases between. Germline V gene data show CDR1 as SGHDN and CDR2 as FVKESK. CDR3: CASSQNDQLGEQYF. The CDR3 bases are TGTGCCAGCAGCCAAAATGATCAACTAGGGGAGCAGTACTTC.

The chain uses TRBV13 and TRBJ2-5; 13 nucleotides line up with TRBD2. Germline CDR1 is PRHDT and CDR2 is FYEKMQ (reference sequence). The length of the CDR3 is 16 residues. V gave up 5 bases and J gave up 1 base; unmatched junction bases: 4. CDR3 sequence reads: CASSLRLAGGQETQYF. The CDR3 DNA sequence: TGTGCCAGCAGCCTCCGACTAGCGGGGGGCCAAGAGACCCAGTACTTC. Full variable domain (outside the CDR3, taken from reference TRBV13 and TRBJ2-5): AAGVIQSPRHLIKEKRETATLKCYPIPRHDTVYWYQQGPGQDPQFLISFYEKMQSDKGSIPDRFSAQQFSDYHSELNMSSLELGDSALYFCASSLRLAGGQETQYFGPGTRLLVL.

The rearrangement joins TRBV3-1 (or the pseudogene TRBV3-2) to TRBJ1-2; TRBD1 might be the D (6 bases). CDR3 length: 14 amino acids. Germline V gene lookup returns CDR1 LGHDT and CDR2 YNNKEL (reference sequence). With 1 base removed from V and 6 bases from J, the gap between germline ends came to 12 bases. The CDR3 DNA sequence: TGTGCCAGCAGCCAAGCCCGCCGGACAGATGGCTACACCTTC. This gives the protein CASSQARRTDGYTF.

DNA for the CDR3: TGTGCCAGCAGCCAAACTAGCTCAGCCGATACGCAGTATTTT. This sequence encodes CASSQTSSADTQYF. The chain employs TRBV3-1 (or the pseudogene TRBV3-2) and TRBJ2-3, with D perhaps matching TRBD2 (6 bases). Between the trimmed V and J ends, which lost 2 bases and 6 bases, there was a span of 12 bases. Germline-derived CDR1 and CDR2 are LGHDT and YNNKEL (reference sequence). The CDR3 totals 14 residues.

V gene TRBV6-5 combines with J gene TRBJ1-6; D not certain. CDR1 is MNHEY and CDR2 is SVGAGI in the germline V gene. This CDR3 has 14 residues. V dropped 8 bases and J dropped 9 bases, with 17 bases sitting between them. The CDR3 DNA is TGTGCCAGCTACCAAGGCAGCTATGGTTCACCCCTCCACTTT. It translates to CASYQGSYGSPLHF.

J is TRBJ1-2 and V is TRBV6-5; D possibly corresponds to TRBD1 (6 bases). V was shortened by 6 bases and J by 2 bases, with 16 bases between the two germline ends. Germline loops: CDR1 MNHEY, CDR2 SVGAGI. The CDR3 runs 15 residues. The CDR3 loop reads CASSPTMTGNYGYTF. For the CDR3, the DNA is TGTGCCAGCAGCCCCACGATGACAGGCAACTATGGCTACACCTTC.

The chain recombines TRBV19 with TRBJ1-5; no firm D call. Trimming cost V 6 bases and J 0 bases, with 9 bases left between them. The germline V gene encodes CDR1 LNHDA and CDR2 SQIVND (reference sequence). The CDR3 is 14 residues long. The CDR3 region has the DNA TGTGCCAGTAGACTGGTCACTAGCAATCAGCCCCAGCATTTT. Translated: CASRLVTSNQPQHF. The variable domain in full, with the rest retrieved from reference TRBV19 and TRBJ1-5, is DGGITQSPKYLFRKEGQNVTLSCEQNLNHDAMYWYRQDPGQGLRLIYYSQIVNDFQKGDIAEGYSVSREKKESFPLTVTSAQKNPTAFYLCASRLVTSNQPQHFGDGTRLSIL.

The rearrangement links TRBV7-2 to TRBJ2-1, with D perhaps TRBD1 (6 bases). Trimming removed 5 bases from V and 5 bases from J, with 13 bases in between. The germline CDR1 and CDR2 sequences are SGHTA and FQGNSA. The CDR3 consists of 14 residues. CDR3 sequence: CASSPWTANNEQFF. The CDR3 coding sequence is TGTGCCAGCAGCCCTTGGACAGCGAACAATGAGCAGTTCTTC.

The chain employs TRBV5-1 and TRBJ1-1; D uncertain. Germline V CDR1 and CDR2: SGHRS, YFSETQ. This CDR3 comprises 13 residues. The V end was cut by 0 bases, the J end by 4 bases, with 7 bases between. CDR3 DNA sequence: TGCGCCAGCAGCTTGGTGGGGAGCACTGAAGCTTTCTTT. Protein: CASSLVGSTEAFF.

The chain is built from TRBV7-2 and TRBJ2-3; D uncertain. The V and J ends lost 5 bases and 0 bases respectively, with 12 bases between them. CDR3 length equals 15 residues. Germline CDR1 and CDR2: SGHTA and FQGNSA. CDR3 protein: CASSKVVTSTDTQYF. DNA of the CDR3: TGTGCCAGCAGCAAGGTGGTTACGAGCACAGATACGCAGTATTTT.

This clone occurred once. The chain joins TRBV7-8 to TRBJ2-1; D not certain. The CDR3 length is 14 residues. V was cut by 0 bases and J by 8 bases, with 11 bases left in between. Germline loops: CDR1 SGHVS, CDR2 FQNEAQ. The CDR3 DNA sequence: TGTGCCAGCAGCTTAGCCCTAGGAGCTTATGAGCAGTTCTTC. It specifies CASSLALGAYEQFF.

The CDR3 DNA reads as TGCGCCAGCAGCCCGCAGGGGGAAACTGAAGCTTTCTTT. Encoded protein: CASSPQGETEAFF. The chain combines TRBV5-1 with TRBJ1-1; TRBD1 agrees at 7 bases. The germline V gene encodes CDR1 SGHRS and CDR2 YFSETQ. The V and J ends lost 4 bases and 5 bases, in that order; junction bases with no gene match: 5. CDR3 length: 13 residues.

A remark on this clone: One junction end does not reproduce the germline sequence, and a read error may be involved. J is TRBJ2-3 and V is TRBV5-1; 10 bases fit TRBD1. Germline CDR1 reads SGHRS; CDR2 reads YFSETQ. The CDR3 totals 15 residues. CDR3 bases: TGCGCCAGCAGTTTGGATGGGACAGGGGCAGATACGCAGTATTTT. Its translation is CASSLDGTGADTQYF.

CDR3 amino acids: CASSPGQANTGELFF. In nucleotides, the CDR3 is TGCGCCAGCAGCCCCGGACAGGCGAACACCGGGGAGCTGTTTTTT. This chain connects TRBV5-1 to TRBJ2-2, with 7 bases identical to TRBD1. With 4 bases clipped from V and 0 bases from J, the junction kept 3 bases outside the gene matches. This CDR3 spans 15 amino acids. CDR1 and CDR2 (germline): SGHRS, YFSETQ.